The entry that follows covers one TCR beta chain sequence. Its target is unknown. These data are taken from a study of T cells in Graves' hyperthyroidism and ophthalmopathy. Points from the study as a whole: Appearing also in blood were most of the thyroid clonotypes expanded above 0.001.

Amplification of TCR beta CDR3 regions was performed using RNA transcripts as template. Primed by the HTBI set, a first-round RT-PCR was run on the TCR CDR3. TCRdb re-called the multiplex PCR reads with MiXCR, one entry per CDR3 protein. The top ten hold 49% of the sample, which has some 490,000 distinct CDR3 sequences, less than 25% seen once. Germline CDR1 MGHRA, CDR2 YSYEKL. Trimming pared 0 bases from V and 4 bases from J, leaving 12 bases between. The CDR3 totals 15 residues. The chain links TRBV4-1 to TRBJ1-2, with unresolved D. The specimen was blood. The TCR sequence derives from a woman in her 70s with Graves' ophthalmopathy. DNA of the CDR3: TGCGCCAGCAGCCAAGAGTCCAGTACCTCCTATGGCTACACCTTC. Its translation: CASSQESSTSYGYTF.